The entry below gives a single TCR beta chain sequence along with its context. What it recognizes is unknown. Donors had no recently reported acute infections or vaccinations and were HIV-negative. Sequenced by immunoSEQ multiplex PCR; TCRdb stores in-frame clones only, minus some. The repertoire holds around 750,000 clones, with approximately 74% as singletons. V was pared by 1 base and J by 1 base, with 7 bases between. This CDR3 comprises 14 residues. Germline lookup yields CDR1 LNHDA and CDR2 SQIVND (reference sequence). The data are from a study of shared clonotypes between healthy human individuals. As for the study in general: The people who gave samples were a couple of women and a few men aged 18 to 49.

Findings and limits, study-wide: Compared with clonotypes that all four donors shared, non-shared clonotypes had lower generation probabilities. What limited the represented genetic and exposure-history diversity was the small number of donors.

The sequence was collected from a woman younger than 45 in good health. The sample taken for sequencing was memory CD4+ T cells sorted from blood. The sample's subset: CD45RA-negative fraction. The V and J genes are TRBV19 and TRBJ1-1, with no clear D. As DNA, the CDR3 is TGTGCCAGTAGTATAGTACACCCGAACACTGAAGCTTTCTTT. Residues: CASSIVHPNTEAFF.